This T cell receptor beta chain was captured in a study of early T cells in non-severe SARS-CoV-2 infection. Tagging with unique molecular identifiers was applied to individual cDNA molecules. From the 5' RACE reads, TCRdb called clonotypes with MiXCR, one entry per CDR3 protein. The sample includes around 80,000 distinct CDR3 sequences, over 9.5% of them seen just once. The CDR3 has 15 residues. CDR1 is LNHDA and CDR2 is SQIVND in the germline V gene (reference sequence). The V end was cut by 4 bases, the J end by 2 bases, with 14 bases between. The receptor comes from an adult who was a healthcare worker with PCR-confirmed SARS-CoV-2 infection or an uninfected control (not recorded which). The sample here was whole blood, taken at baseline. The chain links TRBV19 to TRBJ1-2; TRBD1 might be the D (5 bases). The CDR3 loop reads CASSTRDATNYGYTF. The CDR3, as DNA: TGTGCCAGTAGTACCCGGGACGCGACAAACTATGGCTACACCTTC.